The rows below give T cell receptor beta chains drawn from one sample of a study of cytomegalovirus exposure and HLA in healthy donors. This table comes from immunoSEQ multiplex PCR, and its TCRdb copy is limited to in-frame clones, with some not included. Among about 360,000 clones listed, more than 80% were seen once. The sequenced sample was PBMCs. Every receptor here comes from a woman aged 18-29 years in good health and CMV-seronegative. The CDR3 runs from the conserved cysteine through the conserved F or W. D genes are given only for firm matches. Clone size appears in some rows only: once, few, many, or a class for an expanded clone.

clone size,CDR3 length,D gene,V gene,J gene,CDR3 protein,CDR3 DNA
NA,17,NA,TRBV10-3,TRBJ2-7,CAISESLGGAHSYEQYF,TGTGCCATCAGTGAGTCGTTGGGCGGGGCCCACTCCTACGAGCAGTACTTC
NA,15,TRBD1,TRBV4-1,TRBJ1-2,CASSQMDRGGYGYTF,TGCGCCAGCAGCCAAATGGACAGGGGCGGATATGGCTACACCTTC
NA,11,TRBD1,TRBV20-1,TRBJ1-1,CSANRGGEAFF,TGCAGTGCCAACAGGGGGGGTGAAGCTTTCTTT
NA,16,NA,TRBV5-1,TRBJ2-7,CASSWGVRGASYEQYF,TGCGCCAGCAGCTGGGGGGTGCGAGGGGCGTCCTACGAGCAGTACTTC
NA,15,NA,TRBV28,TRBJ1-2,CASSFGGRSNYGYTF,TGTGCCAGCAGTTTCGGGGGGCGTAGTAACTATGGCTACACCTTC
NA,15,NA,TRBV23-1,TRBJ1-6,CASSRRSRGYSPLHF,TGCGCCAGCAGTCGTAGGTCGAGAGGGTACTCACCCCTCCACTTT
NA,13,NA,TRBV27,TRBJ2-7,CASSLVGDYEQYF,TGTGCCAGCAGTTTGGTGGGCGACTACGAGCAGTACTTC
NA,15,NA,TRBV2,TRBJ1-2,CASSEEGPQVSGYTF,TGTGCCAGCAGTGAAGAGGGGCCCCAGGTCAGTGGCTACACCTTC
many,17,TRBD2,TRBV4-2,TRBJ2-2,CASTSTGTSGNTGELFF,TGTGCCAGCACCAGTACCGGGACTAGCGGGAACACCGGGGAGCTGTTTTTT
NA,18,TRBD1,TRBV18,TRBJ2-6,CASSPSGTGGAGANVLTF,TGTGCCAGCTCACCCTCCGGGACAGGGGGCGCTGGGGCCAACGTCCTGACTTTC
once,16,TRBD1,TRBV2,TRBJ1-5,CASSENRQGHNQPQHF,TGTGCCAGCAGTGAAAATCGACAGGGGCATAATCAGCCCCAGCATTTT
NA,11,NA,TRBV29-1,TRBJ1-4,CSVALSEKLFF,TGCAGCGTTGCCCTGAGTGAAAAACTGTTTTTT
NA,14,TRBD1,TRBV2,TRBJ2-4,CASRTGDGENIQYF,TGTGCCAGCAGGACAGGGGACGGGGAAAACATTCAGTACTTC
NA,14,NA,TRBV5-5,TRBJ2-7,CASSSEAVSNEQYF,TGTGCCAGCAGCTCGGAGGCAGTTAGCAACGAGCAGTACTTC
NA,15,TRBD1,TRBV30,TRBJ2-7,CAWSDRDRVTYEQYF,TGTGCCTGGAGTGACCGGGACAGGGTGACCTACGAGCAGTACTTC
NA,17,TRBD2,TRBV9,TRBJ2-3,CASSAKLGLADTDTQYF,TGTGCCAGCAGCGCGAAACTGGGACTAGCGGACACAGATACGCAGTATTTT
NA,15,TRBD2,TRBV2,TRBJ2-1,CASSEGLAGIGEQFF,TGTGCCAGCAGTGAGGGACTAGCGGGAATTGGCGAGCAGTTCTTC
NA,17,TRBD1,TRBV2,TRBJ2-3,CASSIDRVETSTDTQYF,TGTGCCAGCAGTATAGACAGGGTCGAGACTAGCACAGATACGCAGTATTTT
once,17,TRBD2,TRBV4-1,TRBJ2-3,CASRGLAGIANTDTQYF,TGCGCCAGCCGAGGACTAGCGGGGATTGCAAACACAGATACGCAGTATTTT
NA,15,NA,TRBV2,TRBJ1-4,CASRVPTGRREKLFF,TGTGCCAGCAGGGTCCCGACAGGAAGGCGTGAAAAACTGTTTTTT
NA,14,NA,TRBV18,TRBJ2-7,CASSPFSTESEQYF,TGTGCCAGCTCACCATTTTCGACAGAATCGGAGCAGTACTTC
NA,13,NA,TRBV2,TRBJ1-5,CASSDRRLGPQHF,TGTGCCAGCAGCGACAGGCGCCTTGGGCCCCAGCATTTT
NA,13,NA,TRBV29-1,TRBJ1-2,CSVGGGSNYGYTF,TGCAGCGTTGGGGGGGGCTCTAACTATGGCTACACCTTC
NA,14,TRBD1,TRBV10-2,TRBJ1-2,CASSGGTGVGSYTF,TGCGCCAGCAGCGGGGGGACAGGGGTCGGAAGCTACACCTTC
NA,18,TRBD1,TRBV27,TRBJ1-5,CASSLWTGNGRFEQPQHF,TGTGCCAGCAGTTTATGGACAGGGAACGGTCGGTTTGAACAGCCCCAGCATTTT
once,17,NA,TRBV27,TRBJ2-7,CASSLASRAGNAYEQYF,TGTGCCAGCAGTTTGGCTTCTCGGGCGGGGAATGCCTACGAGCAGTACTTC
NA,19,TRBD2,TRBV11-2,TRBJ2-3,CASSLVGYWEAGGPDTQYF,TGTGCCAGCAGCTTAGTTGGGTACTGGGAAGCGGGAGGCCCAGATACGCAGTATTTT
NA,14,TRBD2,TRBV5-6,TRBJ2-3,CASSAGLAGNTQYF,TGTGCCAGCAGCGCAGGACTAGCGGGGAACACGCAGTATTTT
NA,15,TRBD2,TRBV5-1,TRBJ2-1,CASSLTSGVAHEQFF,TGCGCCAGCAGCTTGACTAGCGGCGTCGCGCATGAGCAGTTCTTC
NA,16,NA,TRBV27,TRBJ2-7,CASSPGPYLGTYEQYF,TGTGCCAGCAGTCCCGGCCCCTATCTAGGGACTTACGAGCAGTACTTC
NA,12,NA,TRBV13,TRBJ1-4,CASTTSGEKLFF,TGTGCCAGCACTACTAGCGGGGAAAAACTGTTTTTT
NA,14,TRBD1,TRBV2,TRBJ2-1,CASVGQGAGNEQFF,TGTGCCAGTGTTGGACAGGGGGCGGGCAATGAGCAGTTCTTC
few,13,NA,TRBV27,TRBJ1-5,CASSSQPNQPQHF,TGTGCCAGCAGTTCACAGCCCAATCAGCCCCAGCATTTT
NA,13,NA,TRBV19,TRBJ1-5,CASKPGWNQPQHF,TGTGCCAGTAAGCCAGGGTGGAATCAGCCCCAGCATTTT
NA,15,NA,TRBV6-1,TRBJ1-4,CASSEGRNFNEKLFF,TGTGCCAGCAGTGAAGGAAGAAACTTTAATGAAAAACTGTTTTTT
NA,12,NA,TRBV4-2,TRBJ1-3,CASRFQGNTIYF,TGTGCCAGCAGGTTTCAGGGGAACACCATATATTTT
NA,17,TRBD1,TRBV19,TRBJ2-3,CASSPPPGQGLTDTQYF,TGTGCCAGTAGTCCTCCCCCGGGACAGGGGCTCACAGATACGCAGTATTTT
NA,17,TRBD1,TRBV27,TRBJ1-2,CASSLILPTGVNYGYTF,TGTGCCAGCAGTTTAATCCTGCCGACAGGGGTTAACTATGGCTACACCTTC
NA,15,TRBD2,TRBV10-3,TRBJ2-1,CAIRTGLAGNNEQFF,TGTGCCATCAGGACCGGACTAGCGGGCAACAATGAGCAGTTCTTC
NA,15,TRBD1,TRBV5-1,TRBJ1-4,CASSLPGTGGEKLFF,TGCGCCAGCAGCCTCCCCGGGACAGGGGGTGAAAAACTGTTTTTT
NA,13,NA,TRBV19,TRBJ1-2,CASVGGPNYGYTF,TGTGCCAGTGTGGGAGGACCTAACTATGGCTACACCTTC
NA,12,NA,TRBV6-5,TRBJ1-1,CASSAIVAEAFF,TGTGCCAGCAGCGCTATTGTGGCTGAAGCTTTCTTT
NA,16,TRBD2,TRBV30,TRBJ2-1,CAWSPVTSGRAYEQFF,TGTGCCTGGAGTCCCGTGACTAGCGGGAGGGCCTATGAGCAGTTCTTC
NA,14,NA,TRBV28,TRBJ1-5,CASTFGQHNQPQHF,TGTGCCAGCACCTTTGGACAGCACAATCAGCCCCAGCATTTT
NA,14,NA,TRBV6-5,TRBJ1-5,CASSPDSLNQPQHF,TGTGCCAGCAGCCCCGACAGTCTCAATCAGCCCCAGCATTTT
NA,13,TRBD2,TRBV2,TRBJ2-7,CATALAGVVEQYF,TGTGCCACTGCACTAGCGGGCGTCGTAGAGCAGTACTTC
NA,17,NA,TRBV7-8,TRBJ1-2,CASSLAPATTGSGGYTF,TGTGCCAGCAGCTTAGCTCCCGCAACTACAGGATCGGGCGGCTACACCTTC
NA,16,NA,TRBV4-1,TRBJ2-1,CASRLEVVGTYNEQFF,TGCGCCAGTAGGTTAGAGGTTGTCGGGACCTACAATGAGCAGTTCTTC
few,16,NA,TRBV4-1,TRBJ1-4,CASSQGERAGFEKLFF,TGCGCCAGCAGCCAAGGGGAAAGAGCGGGATTTGAAAAACTGTTTTTT
NA,16,NA,TRBV28,TRBJ1-6,CASSRWRTTGNSPLHF,TGTGCCAGCAGTCGCTGGAGGACTACGGGGAATTCACCCCTCCACTTT
NA,17,TRBD2,TRBV30,TRBJ2-7,CAWSVRWLAGATYEQYF,TGTGCCTGGAGTGTACGGTGGTTGGCGGGAGCGACCTACGAGCAGTACTTC
NA,14,NA,TRBV2,TRBJ1-2,CASSTRGGGYGYTF,TGTGCCAGCAGCACTAGGGGGGGCGGATACGGCTACACCTTC
NA,16,TRBD1,TRBV5-4,TRBJ1-4,CASRDRQGGDNEKLFF,TGTGCCAGCAGAGATAGACAGGGCGGGGATAATGAAAAACTGTTTTTT
once,15,NA,TRBV5-4,TRBJ2-7,CASSLGPNPGNEQYF,TGTGCCAGCAGCTTGGGTCCTAACCCCGGGAACGAGCAGTACTTC
NA,13,NA,TRBV11-2,TRBJ1-2,CASSLGRAYGYTF,TGTGCCAGCAGCCTGGGCAGGGCCTATGGCTACACCTTC
few,14,TRBD1,TRBV6-6,TRBJ2-7,CASSYLTGADEQYF,TGTGCCAGCAGTTACCTAACAGGGGCCGACGAGCAGTACTTC
NA,15,NA,TRBV27,TRBJ2-5,CASSRTSGIQETQYF,TGTGCCAGCAGCCGAACTTCCGGGATCCAAGAGACCCAGTACTTC